This TCR beta chain came from a study of blood T cells in healthy people across ages. Study details: About one barcoded beta molecule per two T cells came from capture by template switching.

Findings and limits, study-wide: Roughly linear declines in TCR beta diversity per million T cells occurred with age.

Donors ranged from roughly 6 to 95 years old and were healthy Caucasians in Russia. Details on this clonotype: Its antigen is currently unknown.

V dropped 7 bases and J dropped 2 bases, with 14 bases sitting between them. The CDR3 is made up of 14 amino acids. Per germline, CDR1 MNHNY and CDR2 SVGAGI (reference sequence). The authors ran a second PCR of roughly 6 to 11 cycles using a sample-barcoded 5' primer and a J-beta primer mix. Every single cDNA molecule received a tag from a template-switch adaptor with 12 random nucleotides. Via MiXCR, TCRdb re-called the 5' RACE reads, giving one row per CDR3 protein. The top ten hold 23% of the sample, which has around 1,800,000 distinct CDR3 sequences, approximately 40% seen once. Input material: blood. The gene calls are TRBV6-6 and TRBJ2-5; D is possibly TRBD1 (6 bases). This clonotype was sampled from a human donor in good health. The CDR3 here is CASTLGTPQETQYF. The CDR3 DNA reads as TGTGCCAGCACCCTCGGGACACCACAAGAGACCCAGTACTTC.